This TCR beta chain was documented in a study of blood T cell repertoires in COVID-19. Study-wide context: Whether acute or convalescent, the COVID-19 samples came from the United States, Italy and Spain.

With 3 bases removed from V and 4 bases from J, the gap between germline ends came to 12 bases. CDR3 length equals 15 residues. Germline V gives CDR1 LGHDT, CDR2 YNNKEL (reference sequence). Across 20 to 25 US areas, participants ranged in age from about 18 to 100 years. Contact with a PCR-confirmed or clinician-diagnosed COVID-19 case occurred within 2 weeks of entry. Sequencing was performed with immunoSEQ multiplex PCR; in TCRdb, only in-frame clones are kept and a portion is missing. The repertoire includes around 150,000 clones, approximately 88% of them detected once, and more than 4.5% sits in the top ten.

The source is a man in his 70s who had been exposed to COVID-19. The rearrangement links TRBV3-1 (or the pseudogene TRBV3-2) to TRBJ1-4, with D possibly TRBD1 on 6 matching bases. Sequencing input: PBMCs or T cells enriched from blood (not recorded which). CDR3 in amino acids: CASSQVTGLNEKLFF. CDR3 in DNA: TGTGCCAGCAGCCAGGTGACAGGCCTTAATGAAAAACTGTTTTTT.